The 9 T cell receptor beta chains below come from one sample, sequenced in a study of shared clonotypes between healthy human individuals. Naive CD8 cells comprised CD45RO-negative, CCR7-positively selected cells, excluding terminally differentiated effector memory CD45RA+ cells. The method was immunoSEQ multiplex PCR; TCRdb's version includes in-frame clones alone and lacks a portion of them. The sample holds some 2.1 million clones; about 94% are singletons and the top ten take approximately 1.6%. The material sequenced was naive CD8+ T cells from PBMCs. The receptor source for this set is a man younger than 30 in good health. Some clones in this sample may be carry-over from other donors' samples.

This chain joins TRBV28 and TRBJ2-4; D is undetermined. Per the germline V gene, CDR1 is MDHEN and CDR2 is SYDVKM. The CDR3 extends over 14 amino acids. V dropped 6 bases and J dropped 4 bases, with 13 bases sitting between them. The CDR3 DNA reads TGTGCCAGCAGGGACCCCGGTCTAAAAAACATTCAGTACTTC. Its translation is CASRDPGLKNIQYF. The full variable domain, completed using reference TRBV28 and TRBJ2-4, is DVKVTQSSRYLVKRTGEKVFLECVQDMDHENMFWYRQDPGLGLRLIYFSYDVKMKEKGDIPEGYSVSREKKERFSLILESASTNQTSMYLCASRDPGLKNIQYFGAGTRLSVL.

This clone was found a few times. The sample contains more than one DNA sequence encoding this CDR3. V gene TRBV6-5 combines with J gene TRBJ2-7; 7 nucleotides match TRBD1. This CDR3 region has 14 residues. The V segment lost 0 bases and the J segment 2 bases; nucleotides outside the gene matches: 1. The germline V gene has CDR1 MNHEY and CDR2 SVGAGI. Here the CDR3 reads CASSYSGTAYEQYF. In nucleotides, the CDR3 is TGTGCCAGCAGTTACTCCGGGACAGCCTACGAGCAGTACTTC.

V usage is TRBV9 and J usage is TRBJ2-3; the match to TRBD1 covers 10 bases. CDR1 is SGDLS and CDR2 is YYNGEE in the germline V gene. The CDR3 consists of 15 residues. V trimming: 7 bases; J trimming: 3 bases; junction bases outside the gene matches: 8. In DNA, the CDR3 is TGTGCCAGCGGTGGGGACAGGGGATATACAGATACGCAGTATTTT. It is translated as CASGGDRGYTDTQYF.

This rearrangement joins TRBV27 to TRBJ2-5, with 10 bases lining up with TRBD2. Germline-derived CDR1 and CDR2 are MNHEY and SMNVEV (reference sequence). The V and J ends lost 4 bases and 7 bases, in that order; junction bases with no gene match: 9. This CDR3 has 15 residues. The CDR3 loop is CASSSGTSARGTQYF. CDR3 coding DNA: TGTGCCAGCAGTTCCGGGACTAGCGCCCGGGGGACCCAGTACTTC.

This clone was detected once. This specimen includes other DNA sequences encoding the same CDR3. V and J are TRBV7-2 and TRBJ2-1; D is unclear. Germline values: CDR1 SGHTA, CDR2 FQGNSA. The ends were cut back, 5 bases at V and 6 bases at J, with 8 bases in the middle. CDR3 length: 12 amino acids. CDR3: CASSPGPNEQFF. DNA for the CDR3: TGTGCCAGCAGCCCAGGCCCCAATGAGCAGTTCTTC.

The rearrangement uses TRBV4-1 and TRBJ2-7, with 8 positions matching TRBD2. V trimming: 3 bases; J trimming: 2 bases; junction bases outside the gene matches: 9. The CDR3 is 16 residues long. Germline-derived CDR1 and CDR2 are MGHRA and YSYEKL. The CDR3 region is CASSHRLAGPPYEQYF. CDR3 DNA sequence: TGCGCCAGCAGCCACCGTCTAGCGGGCCCACCCTACGAGCAGTACTTC.

The chain has TRBV18 and TRBJ1-5, with TRBD1 as a possible D gene (5 bases). Germline CDR1 KGHSH, CDR2 LQKENI. V lost 1 base, J lost 0 bases, and 13 bases lay in between. The CDR3 runs 17 residues. CDR3 loop: CASSPRVVRASNQPQHF. In nucleotides, the CDR3 is TGTGCCAGCTCACCACGGGTCGTCAGGGCTAGCAATCAGCCCCAGCATTTT.

This clone showed up just a few times. The chain joins TRBV29-1 to TRBJ1-5, with 9 bases aligning to TRBD1. Germline lookup yields CDR1 SQVTM and CDR2 ANQGSEA. Unmatched junction bases numbered 7, after V lost 6 bases and J lost 7 bases. The CDR3 has 13 amino acids. CDR3 loop: CSVLQGAGQPQHF. CDR3 coding DNA: TGCAGCGTGCTACAGGGGGCTGGACAGCCCCAGCATTTT.

This CDR3 is CASSLGWGAETQYF. CDR3 in DNA: TGCGCCAGCAGCTTGGGCTGGGGGGCAGAGACCCAGTACTTC. The rearrangement joins TRBV5-1 to TRBJ2-5; either TRBD1 or TRBD2 may supply D (6 bases each). This CDR3 region has 14 residues. Trimming took off 0 bases at V and 4 bases at J, with 10 bases between the two ends. Germline lookup yields CDR1 SGHRS and CDR2 YFSETQ.